This entry describes one T cell receptor beta chain. Its antigen is not known. The data stem from a study of beta chain features in type 1 diabetes. Study-level information: The study examined roughly 100 million sorted cells across all samples. General study points: Type 1 diabetes patients showed fewer insertions and more deletions at VDJ junctions. Type 1 diabetes patients had moderately but significantly shorter TCRB CDR3s in all four CD4+ subsets.

Reverse transcribing all isolated RNA meant expressed TCRB transcripts were sequenced. Generated by immunoSEQ multiplex PCR, the TCRdb table keeps only in-frame clones and is missing some. The table lists about 160,000 clones, around 8% of them singletons, with 0.94% in the top ten. The sequence was obtained from a woman between 35 and 50 years old with type 1 diabetes. Sequenced material: central memory CD4+ T cells from blood.

CDR3 sequence: CASSQVGLAGFFF. Here the CDR3 DNA reads TGCGCCAGCAGCCAAGTTGGACTAGCGGGATTCTTCTTC. V gene TRBV4-3 combines with J gene TRBJ2-1; 12 nucleotides match TRBD2. Losses at the gene ends were 1 base for V and 16 bases for J; bases not matched to a gene: 5. The CDR3 is made up of 13 amino acids. Per germline, CDR1 LGHNA and CDR2 YSLEER.